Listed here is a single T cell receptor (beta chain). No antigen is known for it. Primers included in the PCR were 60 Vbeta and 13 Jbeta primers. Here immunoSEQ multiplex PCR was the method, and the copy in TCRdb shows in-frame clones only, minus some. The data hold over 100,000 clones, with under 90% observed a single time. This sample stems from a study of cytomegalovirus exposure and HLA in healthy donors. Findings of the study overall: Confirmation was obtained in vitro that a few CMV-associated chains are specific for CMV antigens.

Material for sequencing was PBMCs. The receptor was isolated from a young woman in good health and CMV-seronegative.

The CDR3 sequence is CASSYLRFYEQYF. The CDR3 DNA sequence: TGTGCCAGCAGTTACCTTCGGTTCTACGAGCAGTACTTC. The chain uses TRBV6-5 and TRBJ2-7; D gene ambiguous. Between the trimmed V and J ends, which lost 2 bases and 3 bases, there was a span of 8 bases. The germline V gene encodes CDR1 MNHEY and CDR2 SVGAGI. This CDR3 is built from 13 residues.